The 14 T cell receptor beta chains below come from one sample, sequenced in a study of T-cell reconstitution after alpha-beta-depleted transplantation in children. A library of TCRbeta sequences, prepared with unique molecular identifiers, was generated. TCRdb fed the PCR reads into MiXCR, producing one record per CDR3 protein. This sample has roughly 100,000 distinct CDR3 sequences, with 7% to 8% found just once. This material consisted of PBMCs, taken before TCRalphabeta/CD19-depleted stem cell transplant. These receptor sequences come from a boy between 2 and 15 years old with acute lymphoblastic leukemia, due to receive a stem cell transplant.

CDR3 nucleotide sequence: TGTGCCAGCAGTGAACTTAGCAATCAGCCCCAGCATTTT. Translated, it gives CASSELSNQPQHF. V gene TRBV2 combines with J gene TRBJ1-5; no definite D call. V dropped 2 bases and J dropped 0 bases, with 2 bases sitting between them. Germline V gene sequence: CDR1 SNHLY, CDR2 FYNNEI. The CDR3 consists of 13 residues.

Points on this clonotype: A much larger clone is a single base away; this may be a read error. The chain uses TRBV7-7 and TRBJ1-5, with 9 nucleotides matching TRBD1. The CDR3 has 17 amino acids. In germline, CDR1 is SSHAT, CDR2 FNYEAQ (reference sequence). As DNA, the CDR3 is TGTGCCATCAGCTTAGATCCGGACAGGGGAAAGGATCAGCCCCAGCATTTT. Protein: CAISLDPDRGKDQPQHF.

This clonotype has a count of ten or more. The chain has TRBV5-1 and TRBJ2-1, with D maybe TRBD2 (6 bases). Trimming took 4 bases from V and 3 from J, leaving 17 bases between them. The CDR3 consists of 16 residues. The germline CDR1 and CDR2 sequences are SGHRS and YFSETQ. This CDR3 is CASSTSSARGYNEQFF. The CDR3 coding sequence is TGCGCCAGCAGCACTAGCTCCGCTCGGGGCTACAATGAGCAGTTCTTC.

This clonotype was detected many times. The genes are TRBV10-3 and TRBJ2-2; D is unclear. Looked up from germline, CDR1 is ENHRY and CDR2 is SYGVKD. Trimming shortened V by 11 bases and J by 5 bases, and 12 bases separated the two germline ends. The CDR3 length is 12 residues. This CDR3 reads CAVHTGTGELFF. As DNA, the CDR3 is TGTGCCGTACACACTGGGACCGGGGAGCTGTTTTTT.

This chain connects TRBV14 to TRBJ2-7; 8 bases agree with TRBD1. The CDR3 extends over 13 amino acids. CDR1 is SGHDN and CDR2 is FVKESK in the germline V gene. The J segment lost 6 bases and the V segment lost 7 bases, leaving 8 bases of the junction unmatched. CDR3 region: CASNRDRSGEQYF. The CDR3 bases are TGTGCCAGCAACCGGGACAGGTCTGGCGAGCAGTACTTC.

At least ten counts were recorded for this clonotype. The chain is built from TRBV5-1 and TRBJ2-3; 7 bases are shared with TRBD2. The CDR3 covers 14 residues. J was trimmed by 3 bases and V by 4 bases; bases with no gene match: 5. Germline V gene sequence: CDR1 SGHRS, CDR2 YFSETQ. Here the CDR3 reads CASSAGLETDTQYF. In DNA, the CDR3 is TGCGCCAGCAGCGCTGGACTAGAGACAGATACGCAGTATTTT.

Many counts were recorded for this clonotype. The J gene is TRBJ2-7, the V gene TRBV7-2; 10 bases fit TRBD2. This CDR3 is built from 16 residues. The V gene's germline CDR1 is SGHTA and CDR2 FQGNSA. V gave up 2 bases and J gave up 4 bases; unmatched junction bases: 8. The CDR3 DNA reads TGTGCCAGCAGCTTAAGGGCAGCGGGGGGGCCGTACGAGCAGTACTTC. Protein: CASSLRAAGGPYEQYF.

As DNA, the CDR3 is TGCGCCAGCAGCCAAGTCTACGGGGACAATCAGCCCCAGCATTTT. Protein: CASSQVYGDNQPQHF. The chain combines TRBV4-3 with TRBJ1-5; D is unclear. CDR3 size: 15 residues. Germline CDR1 reads LGHNA; CDR2 reads YSLEER. The V end was cut by 1 base, the J end by 3 bases, with 10 bases between.

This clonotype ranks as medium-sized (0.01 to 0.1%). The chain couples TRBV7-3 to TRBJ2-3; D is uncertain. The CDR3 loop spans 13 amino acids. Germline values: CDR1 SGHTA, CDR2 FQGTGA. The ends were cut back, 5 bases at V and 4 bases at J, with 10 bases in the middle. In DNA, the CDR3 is TGTGCCAGCAGCCCAATCCCCGCAGATACGCAGTATTTT. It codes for CASSPIPADTQYF.

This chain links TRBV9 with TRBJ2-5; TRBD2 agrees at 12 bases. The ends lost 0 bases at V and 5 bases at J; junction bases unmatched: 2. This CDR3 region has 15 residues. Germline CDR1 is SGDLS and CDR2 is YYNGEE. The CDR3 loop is CASSVGLAGVETQYF. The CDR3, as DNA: TGTGCCAGCAGCGTAGGACTAGCGGGGGTTGAGACCCAGTACTTC.

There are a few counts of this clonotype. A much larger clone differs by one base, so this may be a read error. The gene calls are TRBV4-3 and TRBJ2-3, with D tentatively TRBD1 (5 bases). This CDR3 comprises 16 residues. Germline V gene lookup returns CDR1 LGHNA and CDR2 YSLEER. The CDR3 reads CASTQVTQGRADTQYF. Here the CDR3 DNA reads TGCGCCAGCACCCAAGTCACCCAGGGAAGGGCAGATACGCAGTATTTT.

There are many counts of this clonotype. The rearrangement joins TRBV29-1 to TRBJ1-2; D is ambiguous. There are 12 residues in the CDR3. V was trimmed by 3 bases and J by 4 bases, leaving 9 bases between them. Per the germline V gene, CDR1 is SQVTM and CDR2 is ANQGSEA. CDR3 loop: CSVDYSPYGYTF. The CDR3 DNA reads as TGCAGCGTTGATTACAGCCCCTATGGCTACACCTTC.

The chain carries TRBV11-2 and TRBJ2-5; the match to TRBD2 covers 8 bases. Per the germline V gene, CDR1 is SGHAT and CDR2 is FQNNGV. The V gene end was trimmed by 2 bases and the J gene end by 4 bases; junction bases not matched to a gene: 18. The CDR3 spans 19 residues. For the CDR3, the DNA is TGTGCCAGCAGCTTATTAGTATTGGCGAACGGGGGGGCCGGAGAGACCCAGTACTTC. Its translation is CASSLLVLANGGAGETQYF. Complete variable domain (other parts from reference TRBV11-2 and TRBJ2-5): EAGVAQSPRYKIIEKRQSVAFWCNPISGHATLYWYQQILGQGPKLLIQFQNNGVVDDSQLPKDRFSAERLKGVDSTLKIQPAKLEDSAVYLCASSLLVLANGGAGETQYFGPGTRLLVL.

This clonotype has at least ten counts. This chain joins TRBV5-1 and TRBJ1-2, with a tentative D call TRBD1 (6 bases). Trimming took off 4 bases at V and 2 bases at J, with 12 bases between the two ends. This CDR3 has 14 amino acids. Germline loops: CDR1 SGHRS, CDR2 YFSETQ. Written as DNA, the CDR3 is TGCGCCAGCAGCCTGATACAGGGAAACTATGGCTACACCTTC. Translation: CASSLIQGNYGYTF.